The clone carrying this T cell receptor (beta chain) was seen a few times. The antigen remains unidentified. These data belong to a study of beta chain features in type 1 diabetes. Study-wide findings and caveats: Type 1 diabetes patients had VDJ junctions that carried fewer insertions and more deletions. Among all four CD4+ subsets, Type 1 diabetes patients had TCRB CDR3s that were moderately but significantly shorter.

Per germline, CDR1 SGDLS and CDR2 YYNGEE. V was pared by 4 bases and J by 7 bases, with 11 bases of the junction left unmatched. CDR3 length: 15 residues. Expressed TCRB transcripts were sequenced after all isolated RNA was converted to cDNA. TCRdb's table, derived via immunoSEQ multiplex PCR, lists solely in-frame clones and lacks some. The sample contains about 340,000 clones, around an eighth of which appear only once. The sample was naive CD4+ T cells from blood. This clonotype was obtained from a young woman with type 1 diabetes. The chain carries TRBV9 and TRBJ2-1, with 7 bases matching TRBD2. CDR3 in DNA: TGTGCCAGCAGCCCTCGAGGACTAGATTCAAATGAGCAGTTCTTC. Protein product: CASSPRGLDSNEQFF.